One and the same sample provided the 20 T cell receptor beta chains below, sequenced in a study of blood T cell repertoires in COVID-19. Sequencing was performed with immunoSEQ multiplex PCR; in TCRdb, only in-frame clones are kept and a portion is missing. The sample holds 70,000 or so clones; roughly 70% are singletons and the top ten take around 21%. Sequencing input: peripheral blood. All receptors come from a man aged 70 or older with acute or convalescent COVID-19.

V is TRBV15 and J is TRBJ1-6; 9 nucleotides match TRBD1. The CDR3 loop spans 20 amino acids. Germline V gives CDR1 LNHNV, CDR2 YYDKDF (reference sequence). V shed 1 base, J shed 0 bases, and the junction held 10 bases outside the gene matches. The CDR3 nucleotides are TGTGCCACCAGCAGAGCCGGGACAGGGACTCCCAGCTCCTATAATTCACCCCTCCACTTT. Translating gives CATSRAGTGTPSSYNSPLHF.

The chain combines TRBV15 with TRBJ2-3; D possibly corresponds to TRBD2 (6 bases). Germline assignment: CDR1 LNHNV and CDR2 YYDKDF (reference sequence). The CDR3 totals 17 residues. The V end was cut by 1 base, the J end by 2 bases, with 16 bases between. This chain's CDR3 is CATSRVLSGLVTDTQYF. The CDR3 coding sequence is TGTGCCACCAGCAGAGTCCTTAGCGGATTAGTCACAGATACGCAGTATTTT.

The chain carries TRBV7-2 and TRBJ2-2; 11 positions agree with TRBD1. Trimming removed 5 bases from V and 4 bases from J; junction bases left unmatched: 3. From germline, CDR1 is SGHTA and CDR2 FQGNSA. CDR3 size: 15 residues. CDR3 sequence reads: CASSPGQGGTGELFF. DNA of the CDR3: TGTGCCAGCAGCCCGGGACAGGGGGGCACCGGGGAGCTGTTTTTT.

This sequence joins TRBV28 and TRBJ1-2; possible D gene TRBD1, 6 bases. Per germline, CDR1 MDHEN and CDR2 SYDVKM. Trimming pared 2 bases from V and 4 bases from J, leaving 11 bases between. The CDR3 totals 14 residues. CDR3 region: CASSLGTPSYGYTF. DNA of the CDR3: TGTGCCAGCAGTTTAGGGACACCTAGCTATGGCTACACCTTC.

The CDR3 region is CAISGEEGRSGNTIYF. The DNA of the CDR3 is TGTGCCATCAGTGGAGAGGAGGGCCGCTCTGGAAACACCATATATTTT. This rearrangement joins TRBV10-3 to TRBJ1-3; no reliable D call. The CDR3 loop spans 16 amino acids. V was trimmed by 4 bases and J by 0 bases, leaving 13 bases between them. Germline V gene lookup returns CDR1 ENHRY and CDR2 SYGVKD.

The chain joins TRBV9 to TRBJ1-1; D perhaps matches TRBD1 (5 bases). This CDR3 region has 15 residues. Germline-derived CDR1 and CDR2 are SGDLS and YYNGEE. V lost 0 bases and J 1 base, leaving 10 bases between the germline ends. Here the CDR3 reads CASSVDQGANTEAFF. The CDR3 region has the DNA TGTGCCAGCAGCGTAGATCAGGGCGCGAACACTGAAGCTTTCTTT.

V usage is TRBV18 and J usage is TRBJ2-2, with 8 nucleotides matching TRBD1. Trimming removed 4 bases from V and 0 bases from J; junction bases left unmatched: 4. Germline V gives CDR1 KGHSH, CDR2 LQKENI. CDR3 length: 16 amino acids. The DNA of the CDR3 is TGTGCCAGCTCACTGACAGGGGACCCGAACACCGGGGAGCTGTTTTTT. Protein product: CASSLTGDPNTGELFF.

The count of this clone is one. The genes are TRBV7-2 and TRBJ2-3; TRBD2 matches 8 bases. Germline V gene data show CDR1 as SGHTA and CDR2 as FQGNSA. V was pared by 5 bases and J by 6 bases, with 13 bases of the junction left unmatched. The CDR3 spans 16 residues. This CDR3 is CASSPGLALNVDTQYF. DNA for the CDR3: TGTGCCAGCAGCCCAGGACTAGCCCTGAACGTGGATACGCAGTATTTT.

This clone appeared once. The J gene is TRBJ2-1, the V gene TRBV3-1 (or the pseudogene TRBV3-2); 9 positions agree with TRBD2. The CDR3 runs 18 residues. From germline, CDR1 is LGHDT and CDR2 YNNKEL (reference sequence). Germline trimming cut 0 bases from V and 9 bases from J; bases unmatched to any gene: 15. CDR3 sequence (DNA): TGTGCCAGCAGCCAAGAATACTCGGACCTAGCGGGAAGAAGTGAGCAGTTCTTC. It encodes CASSQEYSDLAGRSEQFF.

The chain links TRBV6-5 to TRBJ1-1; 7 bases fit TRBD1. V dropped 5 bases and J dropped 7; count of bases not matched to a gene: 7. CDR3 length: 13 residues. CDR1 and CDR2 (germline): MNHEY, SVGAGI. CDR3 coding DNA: TGTGCCAGCAGTAAGGACAGGCCCTTTGAAGCTTTCTTT. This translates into CASSKDRPFEAFF.

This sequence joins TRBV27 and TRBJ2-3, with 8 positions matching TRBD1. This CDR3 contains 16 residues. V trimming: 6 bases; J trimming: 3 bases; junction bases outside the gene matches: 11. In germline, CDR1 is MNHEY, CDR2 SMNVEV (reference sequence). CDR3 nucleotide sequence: TGTGCCAGCAGCCTCGACAGGGGTCAGAGGACAGATACGCAGTATTTT. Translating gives CASSLDRGQRTDTQYF.

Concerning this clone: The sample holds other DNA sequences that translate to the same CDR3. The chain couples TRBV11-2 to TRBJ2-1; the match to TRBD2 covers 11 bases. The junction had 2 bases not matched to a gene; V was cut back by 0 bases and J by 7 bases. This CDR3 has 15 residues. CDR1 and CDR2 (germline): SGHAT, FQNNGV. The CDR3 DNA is TGTGCCAGCAGCTTAGAAACTAGCGGGAGAAATGAGCAGTTCTTC. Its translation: CASSLETSGRNEQFF.

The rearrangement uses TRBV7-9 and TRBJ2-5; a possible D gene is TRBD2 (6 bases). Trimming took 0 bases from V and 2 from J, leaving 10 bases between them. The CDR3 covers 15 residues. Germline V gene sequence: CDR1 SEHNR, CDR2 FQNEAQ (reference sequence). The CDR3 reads CASSLALGLQETQYF. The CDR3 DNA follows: TGTGCCAGCAGCTTAGCGCTGGGACTGCAAGAGACCCAGTACTTC.

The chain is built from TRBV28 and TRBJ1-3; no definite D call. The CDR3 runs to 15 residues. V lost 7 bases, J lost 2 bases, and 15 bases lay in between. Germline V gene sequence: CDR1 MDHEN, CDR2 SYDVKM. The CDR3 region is CASNLARSPGNTIYF. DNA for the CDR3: TGTGCCAGCAACCTAGCCCGGAGCCCTGGAAACACCATATATTTT.

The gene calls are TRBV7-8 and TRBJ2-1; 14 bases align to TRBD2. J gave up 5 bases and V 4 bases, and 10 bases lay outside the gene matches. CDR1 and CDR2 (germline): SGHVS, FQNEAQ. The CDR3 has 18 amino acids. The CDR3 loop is CASSSLTSGRAVHNEQFF. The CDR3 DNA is TGTGCCAGCAGCTCCTTGACTAGCGGGAGGGCCGTCCACAATGAGCAGTTCTTC.

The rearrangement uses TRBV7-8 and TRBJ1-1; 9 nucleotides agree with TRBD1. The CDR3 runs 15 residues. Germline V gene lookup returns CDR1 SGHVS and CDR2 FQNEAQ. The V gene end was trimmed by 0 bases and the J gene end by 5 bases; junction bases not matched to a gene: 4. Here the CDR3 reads CASSLATGGFTEAFF. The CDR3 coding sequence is TGTGCCAGCAGCTTAGCGACAGGGGGTTTTACTGAAGCTTTCTTT.

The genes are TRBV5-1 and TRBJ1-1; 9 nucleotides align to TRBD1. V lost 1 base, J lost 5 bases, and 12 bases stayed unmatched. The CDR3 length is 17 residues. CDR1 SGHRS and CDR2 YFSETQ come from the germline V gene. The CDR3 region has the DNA TGCGCCAGCAGCTTGCAACCGGGACAGGGAAGTGGAACTGAAGCTTTCTTT. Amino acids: CASSLQPGQGSGTEAFF.

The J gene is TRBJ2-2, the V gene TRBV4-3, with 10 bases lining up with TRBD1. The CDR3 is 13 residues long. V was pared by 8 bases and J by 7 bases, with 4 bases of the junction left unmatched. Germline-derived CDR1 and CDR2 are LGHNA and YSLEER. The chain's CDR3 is CASGTGEHGELFF. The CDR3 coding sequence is TGCGCCAGCGGGACAGGGGAGCACGGGGAGCTGTTTTTT.

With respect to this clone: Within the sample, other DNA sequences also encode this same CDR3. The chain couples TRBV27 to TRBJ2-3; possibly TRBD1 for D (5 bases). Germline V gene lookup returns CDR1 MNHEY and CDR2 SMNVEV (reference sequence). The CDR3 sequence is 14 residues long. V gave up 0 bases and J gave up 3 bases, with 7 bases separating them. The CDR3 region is CASSLSAGTDTQYF. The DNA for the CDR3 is TGTGCCAGCAGTTTATCGGCAGGGACAGATACGCAGTATTTT.

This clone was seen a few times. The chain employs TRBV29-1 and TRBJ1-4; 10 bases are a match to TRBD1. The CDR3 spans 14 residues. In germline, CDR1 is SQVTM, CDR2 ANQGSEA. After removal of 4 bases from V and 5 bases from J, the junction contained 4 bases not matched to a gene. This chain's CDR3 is CSVGDRGLNEKLFF. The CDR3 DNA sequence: TGCAGCGTTGGGGACAGGGGCTTGAATGAAAAACTGTTTTTT.